This TCR beta chain was documented in a study of STAT5B mutations in CD4+ large granular lymphocyte leukemia. Turning to the study itself: Anti-CD4 microbead selection came after CD8+ cell depletion in cryopreserved samples.

Trimming cost V 2 bases and J 7 bases, with 18 bases left between them. The CDR3 has 16 residues. Germline V gene data show CDR1 as SGHVS and CDR2 as FQNEAQ. Under the authors' procedure: Productive clonotypes were detectable down to 2.59 x 10-5 frequency. TCRdb's table, derived via immunoSEQ multiplex PCR, lists solely in-frame clones and lacks some. D and trimming come from the DNA, and the V and J calls and clone size come from that table. The sample includes about 9,600 clones, roughly four fifths of them seen just once. Turning to this clone: The antigen remains undetermined.

Study findings and constraints: Top patient clones used TRBV06 genes more often: 8/27 versus 2/35 in controls.

The source material was PBMCs. The rearrangement uses TRBV7-8 and TRBJ2-1; D is possibly TRBD1 or TRBD2 (6 bases each). The receptor was isolated from a man between 60 and 75 years old with CD4+ T-cell large granular lymphocyte leukemia. The CDR3 DNA reads as TGTGCCAGCAGCTTAAGCACGGGGGCGGTACTGAATGAGCAGTTCTTC. This sequence encodes CASSLSTGAVLNEQFF.